The 12 T cell receptor beta chains reported below all come from one sample, sequenced in a study of shared clonotypes between healthy human individuals. Measured with immunoSEQ multiplex PCR; TCRdb has only the in-frame clones, and not every one. Here the sample spans about 2 million clones, about 95% being singletons. Naive CD8 cells lacked CD45RO, underwent positive selection for CCR7 and left out terminally differentiated effector memory CD45RA+ cells. What was sequenced was naive CD8+ T cells sorted from blood. All receptors derive from a man aged 18 to 29 in good health.

The gene calls are TRBV7-8 and TRBJ2-5; TRBD1 is a possible D gene (6 bases). Deletions cut 0 bases from V and 3 bases from J, with 14 bases between. Germline assignment: CDR1 SGHVS and CDR2 FQNEAQ. CDR3 length: 16 residues. CDR3 bases: TGTGCCAGCAGCTTAGCTACACAGGGATGGGAAGAGACCCAGTACTTC. This gives the protein CASSLATQGWEETQYF.

This chain connects TRBV6-5 to TRBJ2-1; perhaps D is TRBD1 or TRBD2 (6 bases each). The CDR3 sequence is 15 residues long. Trimming took 4 bases from V and 0 from J, leaving 10 bases between them. Looked up from germline, CDR1 is MNHEY and CDR2 is SVGAGI. CDR3 amino acids: CASSWEDSSYNEQFF. CDR3 nucleotides: TGTGCCAGCAGTTGGGAGGACAGCTCCTACAATGAGCAGTTCTTC.

The rearrangement uses TRBV9 and TRBJ1-6; a weak D match, TRBD1 (5 bases). The V and J ends lost 3 bases and 7 bases respectively, with 14 bases between them. Per the germline V gene, CDR1 is SGDLS and CDR2 is YYNGEE. There are 15 residues in the CDR3. CDR3 nucleotides: TGTGCCAGCAGCGCCTGGGACTTCTCCAATTCACCCCTCCACTTT. This encodes CASSAWDFSNSPLHF.

The chain joins TRBV27 to TRBJ2-7, with a possible D match to TRBD1 (6 bases). Germline loops: CDR1 MNHEY, CDR2 SMNVEV (reference sequence). The V end was cut by 6 bases, the J end by 2 bases, with 14 bases between. The CDR3 sequence is 14 residues long. The CDR3 spells CASSQTGKPYEQYF. In nucleotides, the CDR3 is TGTGCCAGCAGCCAAACAGGGAAGCCCTACGAGCAGTACTTC.

Notes on this clone: The same CDR3 is also encoded by other DNA sequences in this sample. The rearrangement joins TRBV7-9 to TRBJ2-7, with D maybe TRBD2 (5 bases). V lost 2 bases and J lost 2, with 10 bases in between. The CDR3 extends over 14 amino acids. Germline V CDR1 and CDR2: SEHNR, FQNEAQ (reference sequence). The CDR3 loop reads CASSLSRGPYEQYF. The CDR3 nucleotides read TGTGCCAGCAGCTTAAGCAGAGGGCCCTACGAGCAGTACTTC.

This clone is a singleton in its sample. The rearrangement links TRBV28 to TRBJ1-1, with 8 bases lining up with TRBD1. Germline V lookup: CDR1 MDHEN, CDR2 SYDVKM. The CDR3 spans 14 residues. V was pared by 3 bases and J by 3 bases, with 3 bases of the junction left unmatched. CDR3 in amino acids: CASSLQGADTEAFF. The CDR3 DNA is TGTGCCAGCAGTTTGCAGGGGGCGGACACTGAAGCTTTCTTT.

The chain carries TRBV27 and TRBJ2-2; 13 bases agree with TRBD2. With V trimmed by 6 bases and J by 0 bases, 10 bases remained unmatched. The CDR3 sequence is 19 residues long. Germline CDR1 MNHEY, CDR2 SMNVEV (reference sequence). CDR3 in amino acids: CASSQLLAGGLSNTGELFF. For the CDR3, the DNA is TGTGCCAGCAGCCAGTTACTAGCGGGAGGGCTTTCGAACACCGGGGAGCTGTTTTTT.

The chain links TRBV19 to TRBJ2-7; perhaps TRBD1 as D (6 bases). The germline gives CDR1 LNHDA, CDR2 SQIVND (reference sequence). Trimming left V 9 bases short and J 2 bases short, with 11 bases between. The CDR3 spans 12 residues. The DNA of the CDR3 is TGTGCCAGCTCAGGGGATCCCTACGAGCAGTACTTC. Residues: CASSGDPYEQYF.

This clone has a single count. The chain carries TRBV6-5 and TRBJ2-4; TRBD1 agrees at 7 bases. The CDR3 sequence is 14 residues long. V was clipped by 0 bases and J by 6 bases; unmatched bases: 2. Germline V gene data show CDR1 as MNHEY and CDR2 as SVGAGI. CDR3 in amino acids: CASSYSTGSNIQYF. The CDR3, as DNA: TGTGCCAGCAGTTACTCGACAGGGTCAAACATTCAGTACTTC.

This clone is a singleton in its sample. The gene calls are TRBV5-6 and TRBJ2-6; 9 bases align to TRBD1. V shed 0 bases, J shed 11 bases, and the junction held 6 bases outside the gene matches. Germline V gene lookup returns CDR1 SGHDT and CDR2 YYEEEE. The CDR3 contains 15 residues. The CDR3 DNA reads as TGTGCCAGCAGCTTGGCCGGACAGGGGAAGCACGTCCTGACTTTC. Its translation: CASSLAGQGKHVLTF.

V is TRBV13 and J is TRBJ2-5; 8 bases are shared with TRBD2. The CDR3 is 16 residues long. The ends lost 3 bases at V and 1 base at J; junction bases unmatched: 7. Per the germline V gene, CDR1 is PRHDT and CDR2 is FYEKMQ (reference sequence). CDR3 coding DNA: TGTGCCAGCAGCTTGAGGATAGCGGGACCCCAAGAGACCCAGTACTTC. It yields the protein CASSLRIAGPQETQYF.

V gene TRBV19 combines with J gene TRBJ1-5; a weak D match, TRBD1 (5 bases). The CDR3 totals 14 residues. V lost 4 bases to trimming and J lost 7 bases, with 14 bases between them. The germline CDR1 and CDR2 sequences are LNHDA and SQIVND (reference sequence). Here the CDR3 DNA reads TGTGCCAGTAGTACGAGGGACTATGGACAGCCCCAGCATTTT. It encodes CASSTRDYGQPQHF.